This entry is about one T cell receptor (beta chain). Per the study methods: Amplification from reference gene primers served as the basis for estimated nucleated cell counts. TCRdb's copy holds only in-frame clones and misses some; the assay was immunoSEQ multiplex PCR. That table furnishes V, J and clone size, whereas the DNA furnished D and trimming. Here the sample spans around 70,000 clones, roughly four fifths being singletons. Germline CDR1 MDHEN, CDR2 SYDVKM. The CDR3 length is 15 residues. After removal of 5 bases from V and 3 bases from J, the junction contained 7 bases not matched to a gene. The data stem from a study of blood T cell repertoires in COVID-19. Study background: Both acute and convalescent COVID-19 samples were obtained from the United States, Italy and Spain. PBMCs, B-cell-depleted T cells, or T cells were the source of the cDNA or gDNA that made up the material.

The sequenced sample consisted of peripheral blood. The receptor was derived from a man between 65 and 79 years old with acute or convalescent COVID-19. The rearrangement uses TRBV28 and TRBJ1-1; 9 bases line up with TRBD1. The CDR3 nucleotides read TGTGCCAGCAGTCCGAGACAGGGGGTGTACACTGAAGCTTTCTTT. This encodes CASSPRQGVYTEAFF.